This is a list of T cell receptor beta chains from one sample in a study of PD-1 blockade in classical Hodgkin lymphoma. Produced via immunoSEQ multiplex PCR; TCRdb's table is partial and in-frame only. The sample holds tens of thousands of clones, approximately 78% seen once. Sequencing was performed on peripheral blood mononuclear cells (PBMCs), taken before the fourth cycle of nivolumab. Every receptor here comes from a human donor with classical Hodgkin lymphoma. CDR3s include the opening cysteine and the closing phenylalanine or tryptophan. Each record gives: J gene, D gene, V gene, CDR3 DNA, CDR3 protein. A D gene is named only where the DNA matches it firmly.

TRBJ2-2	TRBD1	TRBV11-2	TGTGCCAGCAGCCGCCTATATACGGGACAGAGCACCGGGGAGCTGTTTTTT	CASSRLYTGQSTGELFF
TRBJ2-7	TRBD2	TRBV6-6	TGTGCCAGCAGTTTCTGGACTAGCGGGAGTTACGAGCAGTACTTC	CASSFWTSGSYEQYF
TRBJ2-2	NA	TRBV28	TGTGCCAGCAGTGGGCGTAGCGTGAACACCGGGGAGCTGTTTTTT	CASSGRSVNTGELFF
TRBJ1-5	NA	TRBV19	TGTGCCAGTACCATGAGGTTCAATCAGCCCCAGCATTTT	CASTMRFNQPQHF
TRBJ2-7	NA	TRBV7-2	TGTGCCAGCAGCTTAGACTTATTCTCCTACGAGCAGTACTTC	CASSLDLFSYEQYF
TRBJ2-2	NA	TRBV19	TGTGCCAGTACCGATCAAGCCCCCAGACCCACGAACACCGGGGAGCTGTTTTTT	CASTDQAPRPTNTGELFF
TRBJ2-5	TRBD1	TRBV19	TGTGCCAGTAGTAACGGACAGGGCCTGGCGCAGTACTTC	CASSNGQGLAQYF
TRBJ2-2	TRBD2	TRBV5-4	TGTGCCAGCAGCCCCGAGGTTAGCGGGAGCGCCGGGGAGCTGTTTTTT	CASSPEVSGSAGELFF
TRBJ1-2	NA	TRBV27	TGTGCCAGCAGGGCAGGAACTCTATATGGCTACACCTTC	CASRAGTLYGYTF
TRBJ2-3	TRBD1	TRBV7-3	TGTGCCAGCAGCATTGACAGGGGAACAGATACGCAGTATTTT	CASSIDRGTDTQYF
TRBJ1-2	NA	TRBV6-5	TGTGCCAGCAGCCGGACAGACATGAGTGGTGGCTACACCTTC	CASSRTDMSGGYTF